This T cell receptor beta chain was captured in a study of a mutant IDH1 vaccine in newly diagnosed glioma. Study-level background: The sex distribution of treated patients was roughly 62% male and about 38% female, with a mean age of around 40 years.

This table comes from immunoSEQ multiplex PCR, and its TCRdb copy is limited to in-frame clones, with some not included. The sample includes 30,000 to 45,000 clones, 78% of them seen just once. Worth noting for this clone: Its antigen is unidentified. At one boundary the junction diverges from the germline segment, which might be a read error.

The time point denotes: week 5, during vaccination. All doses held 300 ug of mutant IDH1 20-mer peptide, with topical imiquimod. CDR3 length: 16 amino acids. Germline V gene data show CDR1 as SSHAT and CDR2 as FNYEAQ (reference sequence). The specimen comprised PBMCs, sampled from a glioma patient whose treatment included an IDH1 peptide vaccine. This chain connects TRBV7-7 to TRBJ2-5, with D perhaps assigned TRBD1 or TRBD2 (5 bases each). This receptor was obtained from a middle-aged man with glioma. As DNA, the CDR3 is TGTGCTAGCAGCCCAAGAGGGGCAGTGACTGGGTTGTCCCAGTACTTC. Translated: CASSPRGAVTGLSQYF.